This T cell receptor (beta chain) was identified in a study of Ad26.COV2.S vaccination and SARS-CoV-2 variants. Whole-study findings and limits: Total responses of T cells may have been underestimated by the analyses of TCR breadth and depth.

Treatment in this sample: 15 to 20 received Ad26.COV2.S at low or high dose, single or two shots; 5 received placebo; per-sample allocation not given. Day 63 following the first vaccine or placebo injection was when the samples were taken. An Ad26 vector expressing Wuhan-strain SARS-CoV-2 spike served as the vaccine. Measured with immunoSEQ multiplex PCR; TCRdb has only the in-frame clones, and not every one. The table has roughly 350,000 clones, around 89% seen once. With respect to this clone: Its target is not known.

The source is a person aged 18 to 65 who received the Ad26.COV2.S COVID-19 vaccine or a placebo. Specimen: peripheral blood, collected in a trial of Ad26.COV2.S vaccine versus placebo.

The CDR3 nucleotides read TGCAGCGTTGAAATGGCTAGCGGGAGGTCGAGTGAGCAGTTCTTC. It codes for CSVEMASGRSSEQFF. The chain links TRBV29-1 to TRBJ2-1, with 11 positions matching TRBD2. The CDR3 length is 15 residues. Germline V gene sequence: CDR1 SQVTM, CDR2 ANQGSEA. V lost 2 bases and J lost 9; bases outside the gene matches: 9.